Each of the 13 T cell receptor beta chains below was sequenced from the same sample in a study of T cells in Graves' hyperthyroidism and ophthalmopathy. TCR beta CDR3 regions were amplified from RNA transcripts. During a first-round RT-PCR of the TCR CDR3, the HTBI primer set was used. TCRdb reprocessed the multiplex PCR reads via MiXCR and lists one record per CDR3 protein. The table has roughly 740,000 distinct CDR3 sequences, over 15% seen once. Sequenced input: blood. These receptors were obtained from a man aged 18 to 30 with Graves' hyperthyroidism.

This clonotype was recorded at least ten times. V usage is TRBV24-1 and J usage is TRBJ1-1, with D tentatively TRBD1 (5 bases). Germline V gene lookup returns CDR1 KGHDR and CDR2 SFDVKD. The CDR3 extends over 14 amino acids. Trimming stripped 3 bases from V and 4 bases from J, with 11 bases between. The CDR3 loop is CATSDGGDRTEAFF. CDR3 sequence (DNA): TGTGCCACCAGTGATGGGGGGGATCGCACTGAAGCTTTCTTT.

This clonotype was seen more than once but under ten times. The chain links TRBV12-3 or TRBV12-4 to TRBJ1-3; 7 bases are shared with TRBD1. V was clipped by 8 bases and J by 3 bases; unmatched bases: 1. This CDR3 region has 12 residues. CDR3 region: CASQGGGNTIYF. For the CDR3, the DNA is TGTGCCAGCCAGGGGGGTGGAAACACCATATATTTT.

This clonotype came up a few times. The chain employs TRBV7-8 and TRBJ1-5; weak D call: TRBD1 (5 bases). Germline V gives CDR1 SGHVS, CDR2 FQNEAQ. V was pared by 5 bases and J by 4 bases, with 12 bases between. The CDR3 loop spans 14 amino acids. CDR3 sequence (DNA): TGTGCCAGCAGCGTCTCGGGGGGGAATCAGCCCCAGCATTTT. It is translated as CASSVSGGNQPQHF.

V is TRBV18 and J is TRBJ1-3; D is perhaps TRBD1 (5 bases). Germline V gives CDR1 KGHSH, CDR2 LQKENI. There are 16 residues in the CDR3. The V end was cut by 6 bases, the J end by 3 bases, with 18 bases between. This CDR3 is CASSPGVQGDGNTIYF. CDR3 bases: TGTGCCAGCTCGCCCGGCGTCCAGGGTGATGGAAACACCATATATTTT.

The rearrangement joins TRBV7-9 to TRBJ2-7; D possibly corresponds to TRBD2 (6 bases). With 5 bases removed from V and 2 bases from J, the gap between germline ends came to 16 bases. This CDR3 is built from 15 residues. In germline, CDR1 is SEHNR, CDR2 FQNEAQ (reference sequence). CDR3 nucleotides: TGTGCCAGCAGCAACGGCCGGGACTTCCCCTACGAGCAGTACTTC. Encoded protein: CASSNGRDFPYEQYF. The full variable domain, completed using reference TRBV7-9 and TRBJ2-7, is DTGVSQNPRHKITKRGQNVTFRCDPISEHNRLYWYRQTLGQGPEFLTYFQNEAQLEKSRLLSDRFSAERPKGSFSTLEIQRTEQGDSAMYLCASSNGRDFPYEQYFGPGTRLTVT.

This clonotype has ten or more counts. This chain uses TRBV7-2 with TRBJ2-1, with 7 bases identical to TRBD2. V was pared by 3 bases and J by 4 bases, with 6 bases of the junction left unmatched. The CDR3 spans 15 residues. The V gene's germline CDR1 is SGHTA and CDR2 FQGNSA. The CDR3 DNA reads as TGTGCCAGCAGCTTCAGTGCCGGGGGGTACAATGAGCAGTTCTTC. As protein: CASSFSAGGYNEQFF. The full variable domain, its missing parts supplied by reference TRBV7-2 and TRBJ2-1, is GAGVSQSPSNKVTEKGKDVELRCDPISGHTALYWYRQSLGQGLEFLIYFQGNSAPDKSGLPSDRFSAERTGGSVSTLTIQRTQQEDSAVYLCASSFSAGGYNEQFFGPGTRLTVL.

This chain uses TRBV6-2 or TRBV6-3 with TRBJ1-5, with D hard to call. Looked up from germline, CDR1 is MNHEY and CDR2 is SVGEGT. The CDR3 is 14 amino acids. V shed 7 bases and J shed 0 bases, with 10 bases lying between them. In DNA form, the CDR3 reads TGTGCCAGCACAACAAGCCTTAGCAATCAGCCCCAGCATTTT. It translates to CASTTSLSNQPQHF.

This clonotype was seen repeatedly, ten times or more. The chain recombines TRBV2 with TRBJ1-5; 10 bases agree with TRBD1. Germline CDR1 is SNHLY and CDR2 is FYNNEI. The length of the CDR3 is 14 residues. V was pared by 4 bases and J by 9 bases, with 6 bases of the junction left unmatched. The CDR3 DNA sequence: TGTGCCAGCAGTGTAGACAGGGGGCTCAGGCCCCAGCATTTT. Protein: CASSVDRGLRPQHF.

The sample holds one count of this clonotype. The chain is built from TRBV24-1 and TRBJ2-6, with a tentative D call TRBD2 (6 bases). V lost 3 bases, J lost 2 bases, and 13 bases lay in between. The CDR3 is 17 amino acids. Germline V gives CDR1 KGHDR, CDR2 SFDVKD. CDR3: CATSDGHGGAGANVLTF. The CDR3 DNA follows: TGTGCCACCAGTGATGGTCACGGGGGTGCTGGGGCCAACGTCCTGACTTTC.

This clonotype was picked up many times. This chain links TRBV30 with TRBJ1-1; TRBD1 is a possible D gene (5 bases). CDR3 size: 13 residues. Germline lookup yields CDR1 GTSNPN and CDR2 SVGIG (reference sequence). Trimming pared 0 bases from V and 1 base from J, leaving 6 bases between. The CDR3 nucleotides read TGTGCCTGGAGTGTCGACAGGAACACTGAAGCTTTCTTT. It translates to CAWSVDRNTEAFF.

The V gene is TRBV3-1, the J gene TRBJ2-3, with D possibly called TRBD1 or TRBD2 (6 bases each). CDR1 and CDR2 (germline): LGHDT, YNNKEL (reference sequence). The CDR3 runs to 17 residues. The ends were cut back, 0 bases at V and 0 bases at J, with 13 bases in the middle. The CDR3 loop is CASSQDRGVLSTDTQYF. The CDR3 DNA follows: TGTGCCAGCAGCCAAGATAGGGGGGTTCTAAGCACAGATACGCAGTATTTT.

This clonotype was counted a few times. This chain links TRBV28 with TRBJ1-4, with a possible D match to TRBD1 (6 bases). Trimming shortened V by 5 bases and J by 5 bases, and 15 bases separated the two germline ends. The CDR3 is 15 residues long. Germline CDR1 reads MDHEN; CDR2 reads SYDVKM. The CDR3: CASSPLGGANEKLFF. The CDR3, as DNA: TGTGCCAGCAGTCCTCTTGGGGGGGCCAATGAAAAACTGTTTTTT.

This clonotype was detected only a few times. The chain links TRBV7-6 to TRBJ1-1; D unresolved. Between the trimmed V and J ends, which lost 5 bases and 5 bases, there was a span of 12 bases. Germline loops: CDR1 SGHVS, CDR2 FNYEAQ. The CDR3 has 13 residues. The CDR3 region is CASSVDAATEAFF. In DNA, the CDR3 is TGTGCCAGCAGCGTCGACGCAGCGACTGAAGCTTTCTTT.